A single T cell receptor beta chain is shown here with its context. The repertoire was sequenced with immunoSEQ multiplex PCR; TCRdb's copy has only in-frame clones and lacks some. The data contain approximately 100,000 clones, roughly 90% of them seen just once; the ten biggest clones take up about 3%. The data stem from a study of T cell changes during pregnancy in multiple sclerosis. The V gene end was trimmed by 5 bases and the J gene end by 7 bases; junction bases not matched to a gene: 6. CDR1 SEHNR and CDR2 FQNEAQ come from the germline V gene (reference sequence). This CDR3 has 13 residues. The source was peripheral blood, collected after pregnancy. The TCR sequence derives from a female donor with multiple sclerosis, enrolled in a pregnancy study. The V and J genes are TRBV7-9 and TRBJ1-1; 8 bases fit TRBD1. CDR3 sequence: CASSITGGGEAFF. Here the CDR3 DNA reads TGTGCCAGCAGCATAACAGGGGGGGGTGAAGCTTTCTTT. Full variable domain (missing parts from reference TRBV7-9 and TRBJ1-1): DTGVSQNPRHKITKRGQNVTFRCDPISEHNRLYWYRQTLGQGPEFLTYFQNEAQLEKSRLLSDRFSAERPKGSFSTLEIQRTEQGDSAMYLCASSITGGGEAFFGQGTRLTVV.